The clone carrying this TCR beta chain came up many times. These data are taken from a study of T cells in Graves' hyperthyroidism and ophthalmopathy. Hyperthyroidism of Graves' type that showed no ophthalmopathy progression within 18 months was stable. Exclusion of a patient resulted from uncontrolled infection, other autoimmune disease, pregnancy or lactation. Diagnoses were made from clinical symptoms, serum measures (thyroxine and TRAb), thyroid ultrasound and orbital computed tomography. Amplified regions were TCR beta CDR3 sequences from RNA transcripts. A first-round RT-PCR of the TCR CDR3 used the HTBI primer set. TCRdb fed the multiplex PCR reads into MiXCR, producing one record per CDR3 protein. The sample lists roughly 93,000 distinct CDR3 sequences; roughly 40% were seen once. The sample comprised peripheral blood or thyroid tissue (not recorded which). The clonotype comes from a woman in her 30s with Graves' hyperthyroidism.

Here the CDR3 DNA reads TGTGCCAGCACCCATAAGACAATTGCAACTAATGAAAAACTGTTTTTT. It encodes CASTHKTIATNEKLFF. The chain uses TRBV7-8 and TRBJ1-4, with no clear D. The CDR3 covers 16 residues. V shed 7 bases and J shed 0 bases, with 15 bases lying between them. Germline loops: CDR1 SGHVS, CDR2 FQNEAQ.